The source of this T cell receptor beta chain is a study of blood T cell repertoires in COVID-19. CDR3 length: 14 amino acids. V trimming: 4 bases; J trimming: 7 bases; junction bases outside the gene matches: 9. CDR1 and CDR2 (germline): MNHEY, SVGAGI. TCRdb's copy holds only in-frame clones and misses some; the assay was immunoSEQ multiplex PCR. The table has 250,000 to 300,000 clones, more than 75% seen once; the top ten hold under 3%. The source is a woman between 40 and 55 years old with acute COVID-19. The specimen sequenced was PBMCs or T cells enriched from blood (not recorded which). The chain recombines TRBV6-5 with TRBJ1-2; 7 nucleotides match TRBD1. The CDR3, as DNA: TGTGCCAGCAGTTCCAGGGGGTGGGTCGGTGGCTACACCTTC. Its protein product is CASSSRGWVGGYTF.